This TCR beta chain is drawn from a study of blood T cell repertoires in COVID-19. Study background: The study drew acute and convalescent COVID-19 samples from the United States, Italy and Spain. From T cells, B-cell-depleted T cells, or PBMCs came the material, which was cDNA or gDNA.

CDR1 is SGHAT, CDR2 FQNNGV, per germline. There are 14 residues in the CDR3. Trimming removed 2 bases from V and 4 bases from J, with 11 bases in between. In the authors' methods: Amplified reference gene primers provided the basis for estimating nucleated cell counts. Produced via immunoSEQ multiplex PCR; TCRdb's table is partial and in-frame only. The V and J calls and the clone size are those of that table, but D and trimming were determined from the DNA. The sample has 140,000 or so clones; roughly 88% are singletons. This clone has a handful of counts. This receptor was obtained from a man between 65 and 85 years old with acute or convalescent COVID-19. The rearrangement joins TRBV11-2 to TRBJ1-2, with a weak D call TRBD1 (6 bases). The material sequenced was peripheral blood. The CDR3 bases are TGTGCCAGCAGCTTATCAGGACAGTTCTATGGCTACACCTTC. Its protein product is CASSLSGQFYGYTF.